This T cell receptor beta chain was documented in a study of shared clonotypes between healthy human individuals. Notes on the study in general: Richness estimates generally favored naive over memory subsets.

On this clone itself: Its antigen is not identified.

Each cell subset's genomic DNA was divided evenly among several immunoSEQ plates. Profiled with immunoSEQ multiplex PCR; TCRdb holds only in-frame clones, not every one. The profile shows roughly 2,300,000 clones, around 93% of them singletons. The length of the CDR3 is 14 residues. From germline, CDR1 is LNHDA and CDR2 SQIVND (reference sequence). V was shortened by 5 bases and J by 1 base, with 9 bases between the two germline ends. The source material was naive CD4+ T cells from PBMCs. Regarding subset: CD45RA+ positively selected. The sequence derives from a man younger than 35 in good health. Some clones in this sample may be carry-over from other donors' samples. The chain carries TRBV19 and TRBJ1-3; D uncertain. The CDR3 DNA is TGTGCCAGTAGTGCGGGCAGTTCTGGAAACACCATATATTTT. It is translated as CASSAGSSGNTIYF.